The 16 T cell receptor beta chains below all came from one sample that was sequenced in a study of neurological immune-mediated disorders. The time point: longitudinal time-point 1 (baseline). A single record per CDR3 protein comes from TCRdb applying MiXCR to the 5' RACE reads. The sample holds 50,000 to 70,000 distinct CDR3 sequences, 9.5% to 12% seen once. The sequenced sample was PBMCs. These receptor sequences come from a male donor with HTLV-1-associated myelopathy (HAM/TSP).

This clonotype was seen at least ten times. V usage is TRBV20-1 and J usage is TRBJ2-5; D is perhaps TRBD1 or TRBD2 (6 bases each). Trimming removed 0 bases at V and 4 bases at J, with 12 bases between. This CDR3 spans 14 amino acids. Germline CDR1 is DFQATT and CDR2 is SNEGSKA (reference sequence). In nucleotides, the CDR3 is TGCAGTGCTAGAGATGGGAGGACAGTAGAGACCCAGTACTTC. This encodes CSARDGRTVETQYF.

The V call is TRBV4-3, the J call TRBJ1-1, with TRBD1 matching over 7 bases. There are 13 residues in the CDR3. Germline V CDR1 and CDR2: LGHNA, YSLEER. The ends lost 8 bases at V and 5 bases at J; junction bases unmatched: 8. CDR3 region: CASQSGRGTEAFF. The CDR3 coding sequence is TGCGCCAGCCAATCCGGCAGGGGGACTGAAGCTTTCTTT.

In its sample, this clonotype was seen many times. The chain carries TRBV5-1 and TRBJ2-2, with TRBD2 matching over 10 bases. CDR3 size: 14 residues. J lost 5 bases, V lost 4 bases, and 2 bases had no gene match. CDR1 and CDR2 from the germline V gene are SGHRS and YFSETQ. CDR3 region: CASSAGLATGELFF. The CDR3 coding sequence is TGCGCCAGCAGCGCGGGACTAGCGACCGGGGAGCTGTTTTTT.

In its sample, this clonotype was seen many times. CDR3 region: CAIQTGGGPYTGELFF. For the CDR3, the DNA is TGTGCCATCCAAACTGGGGGGGGGCCCTACACCGGGGAGCTGTTTTTT. The chain combines TRBV6-6 with TRBJ2-2; TRBD2 is a possible D gene (7 bases). Trimming shortened V by 10 bases and J by 3 bases, and 21 bases separated the two germline ends. CDR3 length: 16 residues. Germline assignment: CDR1 MNHNY and CDR2 SVGAGI (reference sequence).

This clonotype was seen a few times. The V gene is TRBV7-7, the J gene TRBJ2-2; 9 nucleotides match TRBD1. The germline gives CDR1 SSHAT, CDR2 FNYEAQ (reference sequence). The CDR3 loop spans 15 amino acids. V was pared by 3 bases and J by 4 bases, with 3 bases of the junction left unmatched. The CDR3 DNA reads as TGTGCCAGCAGCTTGGGGACAGGGAGCACCGGGGAGCTGTTTTTT. It is translated as CASSLGTGSTGELFF.

Ten or more counts support this clonotype. This rearrangement joins TRBV12-3 or TRBV12-4 to TRBJ1-1; D gene unclear. Trimming pared 2 bases from V and 4 bases from J, leaving 8 bases between. The CDR3 is 13 residues long. The CDR3 nucleotides read TGTGCCAGCAGTTTAAAGTCGGGCACTGAAGCTTTCTTT. Amino acids: CASSLKSGTEAFF.

Many counts were recorded for this clonotype. The chain has TRBV7-3 and TRBJ1-2; TRBD1 agrees at 7 bases. This CDR3 contains 15 residues. Per germline, CDR1 SGHTA and CDR2 FQGTGA. V trimming: 1 base; J trimming: 4 bases; junction bases outside the gene matches: 6. This CDR3 reads CASSLRGGAGYGYTF. Written as DNA, the CDR3 is TGTGCCAGCAGCTTAAGAGGGGGCGCGGGCTATGGCTACACCTTC.

In this sample, this clonotype turned up many times. This chain joins TRBV7-9 and TRBJ2-7; either TRBD1 or TRBD2 may supply D (5 bases each). The CDR3 spans 15 residues. Trimming removed 2 bases at V and 5 bases at J, with 16 bases between. Germline V gene data show CDR1 as SEHNR and CDR2 as FQNEAQ (reference sequence). CDR3 DNA: TGTGCCAGCAGCTTAAGTCCGGGACCTAATGACGAGCAGTACTTC. This encodes CASSLSPGPNDEQYF.

Ten or more counts support this clonotype. This chain joins TRBV6-5 and TRBJ1-1; TRBD1 aligns across 7 bases. The CDR3 runs 13 residues. Trimming at V came to 2 bases and at J to 8 bases, leaving 5 bases not matched to a gene. Germline CDR1 is MNHEY and CDR2 is SVGAGI. The CDR3 nucleotides are TGTGCCAGCAGTTACGGGACAGCGGTAGAAGCTTTCTTT. Encoded protein: CASSYGTAVEAFF.

This clonotype was counted ten times or more. This rearrangement joins TRBV5-1 to TRBJ2-6, with D perhaps TRBD1 (5 bases). V lost 7 bases and J lost 1, with 9 bases in between. The CDR3 loop spans 14 amino acids. Germline loops: CDR1 SGHRS, CDR2 YFSETQ. Here the CDR3 reads CASFQGSGANVLTF. The CDR3 region has the DNA TGCGCCAGCTTTCAGGGTTCTGGGGCCAACGTCCTGACTTTC.

This clonotype was found many times. The chain recombines TRBV28 with TRBJ2-7; 9 positions agree with TRBD1. Trimming cost V 6 bases and J 1 base; bases outside gene matches: 10. This CDR3 is built from 16 residues. Germline V gene lookup returns CDR1 MDHEN and CDR2 SYDVKM. The CDR3, as DNA: TGTGCCAGCAGGGCCCGCTCCGGGACAGGGTCCTACGAGCAGTACTTC. It encodes CASRARSGTGSYEQYF.

This clonotype was seen at least ten times. The genes are TRBV20-1 and TRBJ2-3; 12 bases line up with TRBD2. The junction had 6 bases not matched to a gene; V was cut back by 8 bases and J by 3 bases. CDR1 and CDR2 (germline): DFQATT, SNEGSKA (reference sequence). CDR3 length: 14 amino acids. CDR3: CSPRLAGVTDTQYF. The DNA for the CDR3 is TGCAGTCCACGACTAGCGGGGGTTACAGATACGCAGTATTTT.

This clonotype was observed many times. This chain uses TRBV10-3 with TRBJ2-7; TRBD1 matches at 9 bases. V lost 6 bases, J lost 6 bases, and 6 bases stayed unmatched. The CDR3 is 13 residues long. CDR1 is ENHRY and CDR2 is SYGVKD in the germline V gene. The CDR3 DNA reads as TGTGCCATCAGACAGGGGGCAAACCCCGAGCAGTACTTC. Translated, it gives CAIRQGANPEQYF.

This clonotype was detected many times. This chain uses TRBV5-1 with TRBJ1-6; D uncertain. Germline V CDR1 and CDR2: SGHRS, YFSETQ. V dropped 0 bases and J dropped 7 bases, with 11 bases sitting between them. The CDR3 is made up of 15 amino acids. The CDR3 DNA reads as TGCGCCAGCAGCTTGGTCCCAGGTGAGAATTCACCCCTCCACTTT. Translated: CASSLVPGENSPLHF.

This clonotype was seen many times. V is TRBV12-3 or TRBV12-4 and J is TRBJ2-7; D may be TRBD1 (6 bases). V lost 5 bases to trimming and J lost 4 bases, with 15 bases between them. This CDR3 is built from 14 residues. Here the CDR3 reads CASSPQGYPYEQYF. CDR3 in DNA: TGTGCCAGCAGTCCACAGGGATACCCGTACGAGCAGTACTTC.

This clonotype was found many times. The chain employs TRBV29-1 and TRBJ1-2; D not certain. V was pared by 7 bases and J by 4 bases, with 10 bases between. This CDR3 spans 11 amino acids. Germline-derived CDR1 and CDR2 are SQVTM and ANQGSEA. The CDR3 region is CSAGRAYGYTF. DNA of the CDR3: TGCAGCGCCGGACGGGCCTATGGCTACACCTTC.